This T cell receptor (beta chain) is from a study of blood T cell repertoires in COVID-19. Study-wide background: Samples came from the United States, Italy and Spain, spanning acute and convalescent COVID-19. PBMCs, B-cell-depleted T cells, or T cells were the source of the cDNA or gDNA that made up the material.

This clone was seen a handful of times. Generated by immunoSEQ multiplex PCR, the TCRdb table keeps only in-frame clones and is missing some. The sample yields a few hundred thousand clones, approximately 86% seen once. This CDR3 region has 18 residues. V shed 2 bases, J shed 2 bases, and the junction held 13 bases outside the gene matches. Germline assignment: CDR1 LGHNA and CDR2 YSLEER. The chain has TRBV4-3 and TRBJ2-3; 7 bases agree with TRBD2. Material: peripheral blood. The receptor's source is a woman aged 25 to 39 who had recovered from COVID-19. The CDR3: CASSQFLLGLDPTDTQYF. The CDR3 DNA reads TGCGCCAGCAGCCAATTTTTACTCGGACTAGACCCCACAGATACGCAGTATTTT.